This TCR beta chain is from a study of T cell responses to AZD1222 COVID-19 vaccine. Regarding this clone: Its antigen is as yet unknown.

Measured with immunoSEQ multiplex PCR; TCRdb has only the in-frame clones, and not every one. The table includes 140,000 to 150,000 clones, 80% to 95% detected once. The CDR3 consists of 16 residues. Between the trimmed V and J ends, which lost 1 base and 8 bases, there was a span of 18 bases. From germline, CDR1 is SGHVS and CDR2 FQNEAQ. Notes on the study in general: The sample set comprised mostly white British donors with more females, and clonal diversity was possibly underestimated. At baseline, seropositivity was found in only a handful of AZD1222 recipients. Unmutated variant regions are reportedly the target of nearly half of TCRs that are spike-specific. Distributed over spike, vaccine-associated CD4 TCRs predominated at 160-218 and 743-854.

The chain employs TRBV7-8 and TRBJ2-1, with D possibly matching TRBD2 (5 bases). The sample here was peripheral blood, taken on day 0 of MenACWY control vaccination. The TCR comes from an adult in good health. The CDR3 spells CASSLGASLIGDEQFF. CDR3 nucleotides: TGTGCCAGCAGCTTAGGAGCTAGCTTAATCGGGGATGAGCAGTTCTTC.